These 29 T cell receptor beta chains originate from one sample sequenced in a study of response to subunit inactivated influenza vaccine. TCRdb reprocessed the RT-PCR reads via MiXCR and lists one record per CDR3 protein. This table holds roughly 700,000 distinct CDR3 sequences, approximately 14% found once. The sequencing used PBMCs from blood, collected 11 to 12 days after vaccination. These receptors came from a man aged 45-60 years who received an inactivated influenza vaccine.

CDR3 sequence: CASSLVILYTEAFF. The CDR3 DNA reads as TGTGCCAGCAGCTTAGTAATCCTTTACACTGAAGCTTTCTTT. The chain recombines TRBV7-9 with TRBJ1-1, with D unresolved. The V and J ends lost 1 base and 3 bases respectively, with 9 bases between them. CDR3 length: 14 amino acids. In germline, CDR1 is SEHNR, CDR2 FQNEAQ (reference sequence).

This chain joins TRBV27 and TRBJ1-1; 7 nucleotides line up with TRBD1. J lost 5 bases, V lost 6 bases, and 15 bases had no gene match. Germline V gives CDR1 MNHEY, CDR2 SMNVEV (reference sequence). This CDR3 spans 16 amino acids. CDR3 bases: TGTGCCAGCAGCCTACTCGGCCACAGGGGATTAACTGAAGCTTTCTTT. This sequence encodes CASSLLGHRGLTEAFF.

The chain links TRBV20-1 to TRBJ2-7; D call uncertain. The CDR3 consists of 13 residues. The germline V gene encodes CDR1 DFQATT and CDR2 SNEGSKA (reference sequence). The V end lost 5 bases, the J end lost 0 bases, and 11 bases lay between the germline ends. The CDR3 region is CSAWDSSSYEQYF. The DNA of the CDR3 is TGCAGTGCTTGGGATTCGAGCTCCTACGAGCAGTACTTC.

This clonotype came up once. The rearrangement joins TRBV6-2 or TRBV6-3 to TRBJ2-2; 7 nucleotides line up with TRBD2. From germline, CDR1 is MNHEY and CDR2 SVGEGT. This CDR3 region has 14 residues. V lost 4 bases and J lost 2; bases outside the gene matches: 1. The CDR3 DNA sequence: TGTGCCAGCAGTTGGGGACTAAACACCGGGGAGCTGTTTTTT. Its translation: CASSWGLNTGELFF.

The table lists this clonotype with a few counts. The chain joins TRBV28 to TRBJ2-2; TRBD1 is a possible D gene (5 bases). The CDR3 covers 16 residues. V was shortened by 5 bases and J by 1 base, with 14 bases between the two germline ends. Germline CDR1 and CDR2: MDHEN and SYDVKM. CDR3 bases: TGTGCCAGCAGTCCCTTTGACAGAATGAACACCGGGGAGCTGTTTTTT. The encoded protein is CASSPFDRMNTGELFF.

This clonotype has just a few counts. The rearrangement uses TRBV11-2 and TRBJ1-1; TRBD1 might be the D (5 bases). V dropped 5 bases and J dropped 10 bases, with 14 bases sitting between them. The CDR3 consists of 12 residues. The germline CDR1 and CDR2 sequences are SGHAT and FQNNGV. CDR3 in amino acids: CASSIPGGVAFF. The CDR3 DNA reads as TGTGCCAGCAGCATCCCTGGGGGGGTAGCTTTCTTT.

This clonotype was detected once. The DNA for the CDR3 is TGTGCCAGCAGGGGCGGGACTAGCAATCAGCCCCAGCATTTT. It yields the protein CASRGGTSNQPQHF. The J gene is TRBJ1-5, the V gene TRBV2; D is possibly TRBD1 (5 bases). Trimming removed 6 bases at V and 0 bases at J, with 9 bases between. The V gene's germline CDR1 is SNHLY and CDR2 FYNNEI. The CDR3 runs 14 residues. The whole variable domain, remainder taken from reference TRBV2 and TRBJ1-5, is EPEVTQTPSHQVTQMGQEVILRCVPISNHLYFYWYRQILGQKVEFLVSFYNNEISEKSEIFDDQFSVERPDGSNFTLKIRSTKLEDSAMYFCASRGGTSNQPQHFGDGTRLSIL.

This clonotype was seen a few times. This sequence joins TRBV20-1 and TRBJ2-4; the match to TRBD1 covers 9 bases. CDR3 size: 16 residues. V shed 3 bases, J shed 7 bases, and the junction held 13 bases outside the gene matches. CDR1 DFQATT and CDR2 SNEGSKA come from the germline V gene (reference sequence). The CDR3 reads CSASRGQGGFMNIQYF. In DNA, the CDR3 is TGCAGTGCTAGCCGGGGACAGGGAGGATTTATGAACATTCAGTACTTC.

This clonotype was seen repeatedly, ten times or more. This chain joins TRBV6-1 and TRBJ1-1; TRBD1 aligns across 7 bases. This CDR3 is 14 amino acids long. J was trimmed by 2 bases and V by 8 bases; bases with no gene match: 8. Germline loops: CDR1 MNHNS, CDR2 SASEGT. The CDR3 protein is CASARDSYNTEAFF. CDR3 in DNA: TGTGCCAGCGCGAGGGACAGCTACAACACTGAAGCTTTCTTT.

V usage is TRBV7-2 and J usage is TRBJ2-1, with D perhaps matching TRBD2 (6 bases). Germline assignment: CDR1 SGHTA and CDR2 FQGNSA. V was pared by 4 bases and J by 13 bases, with 14 bases between. The CDR3 has 12 residues. CDR3 region: CASSSGAGTQFF. CDR3 DNA sequence: TGTGCCAGCAGCTCCGGGGCGGGGACCCAGTTCTTC.

This sequence joins TRBV2 and TRBJ2-4, with 8 bases fitting TRBD2. Germline CDR1 SNHLY, CDR2 FYNNEI. V lost 3 bases, J lost 5 bases, and 0 bases stayed unmatched. There are 13 residues in the CDR3. The CDR3 sequence: CASSDGGENIQYF. The CDR3, as DNA: TGTGCCAGCAGTGACGGGGGGGAAAACATTCAGTACTTC. The whole variable domain, remainder taken from reference TRBV2 and TRBJ2-4, is EPEVTQTPSHQVTQMGQEVILRCVPISNHLYFYWYRQILGQKVEFLVSFYNNEISEKSEIFDDQFSVERPDGSNFTLKIRSTKLEDSAMYFCASSDGGENIQYFGAGTRLSVL.

Only a few counts were recorded for this clonotype. This chain joins TRBV29-1 and TRBJ2-3; D ambiguous. This CDR3 contains 13 residues. The ends were cut back, 0 bases at V and 3 bases at J, with 7 bases in the middle. CDR1 SQVTM and CDR2 ANQGSEA come from the germline V gene. The CDR3 loop reads CSVEDSPTDTQYF. CDR3 bases: TGCAGCGTTGAAGATTCCCCTACAGATACGCAGTATTTT.

This chain uses TRBV12-3 or TRBV12-4 with TRBJ1-5; the D is unclear. V lost 3 bases and J lost 0, with 9 bases in between. The CDR3 has 15 residues. DNA for the CDR3: TGTGCCAGCAGTTTGACGCTCGATAGCAATCAGCCCCAGCATTTT. Translation: CASSLTLDSNQPQHF.

This clonotype was seen repeatedly, ten times or more. The V and J genes are TRBV5-1 and TRBJ2-7, with 7 positions matching TRBD1. The CDR3 spans 16 residues. Germline CDR1 and CDR2: SGHRS and YFSETQ. The V segment lost 3 bases and the J segment 5 bases; nucleotides outside the gene matches: 14. Here the CDR3 DNA reads TGCGCCAGCAGCTCCCCGGAGAAGGGGGCAACCCACGAGCAGTACTTC. Protein product: CASSSPEKGATHEQYF.

The table lists this clonotype with a few counts. The chain couples TRBV3-1 to TRBJ1-1; TRBD1 aligns across 9 bases. The J segment lost 4 bases and the V segment lost 5 bases, leaving 5 bases of the junction unmatched. Germline V lookup: CDR1 LGHDT, CDR2 YNNKEL (reference sequence). The CDR3 contains 14 residues. CDR3: CASSFGQGSTEAFF. In DNA, the CDR3 is TGTGCCAGCAGCTTCGGACAGGGGAGCACTGAAGCTTTCTTT.

This clonotype was counted ten times or more. This chain links TRBV5-5 with TRBJ2-3, with TRBD2 matching over 9 bases. Looked up from germline, CDR1 is SGHKS and CDR2 is YYEKEE (reference sequence). The CDR3 is 17 amino acids. V trimming: 2 bases; J trimming: 5 bases; junction bases outside the gene matches: 12. The CDR3: CASSFFQAGGSKDTQYF. The CDR3 DNA is TGTGCCAGCAGCTTCTTTCAGGCGGGGGGGTCCAAAGATACGCAGTATTTT. Together with reference TRBV5-5 and TRBJ2-3, the CDR3 gives the full variable domain: DAGVTQSPTHLIKTRGQQVTLRCSPISGHKSVSWYQQVLGQGPQFIFQYYEKEERGRGNFPDRFSARQFPNYSSELNVNALLLGDSALYLCASSFFQAGGSKDTQYFGPGTRLTVL.

The sample holds one count of this clonotype. The chain is built from TRBV27 and TRBJ2-7, with TRBD1 matching over 7 bases. The CDR3 contains 13 residues. Germline CDR1 is MNHEY and CDR2 is SMNVEV (reference sequence). Trimming took 3 bases from V and 7 from J; bases not matched to a gene: 6. The CDR3 spells CASSLQTGREQYF. The CDR3 DNA reads TGTGCCAGCAGTTTGCAGACAGGGCGTGAGCAGTACTTC.

The V call is TRBV5-1, the J call TRBJ2-7, with 11 bases aligning to TRBD2. CDR3 size: 17 residues. After removal of 1 base from V and 3 bases from J, the junction contained 9 bases not matched to a gene. Germline values: CDR1 SGHRS, CDR2 YFSETQ. The CDR3 DNA is TGCGCCAGCAGCTTGTCAACTAGCGGGGGCCTCTTCTACGAGCAGTACTTC. Encoded protein: CASSLSTSGGLFYEQYF.

This chain joins TRBV15 and TRBJ2-2; D possibly corresponds to TRBD2 (7 bases). CDR3 length: 12 residues. CDR1 and CDR2 (germline): LNHNV, YYDKDF (reference sequence). Trimming shortened V by 11 bases and J by 4 bases, and 11 bases separated the two germline ends. In nucleotides, the CDR3 is TGTGCCTCACGGGGGGCCACCGGGGAGCTGTTTTTT. Translating it yields CASRGATGELFF.

Only a few counts were recorded for this clonotype. The V and J genes are TRBV5-1 and TRBJ2-3, with 8 bases aligning to TRBD2. V was clipped by 4 bases and J by 4 bases; unmatched bases: 8. The CDR3 is 15 residues long. CDR1 is SGHRS and CDR2 is YFSETQ in the germline V gene. The DNA for the CDR3 is TGCGCCAGCAGCGGAAGAGCGGGAGACGCAGATACGCAGTATTTT. Translating gives CASSGRAGDADTQYF.

This clonotype was observed a handful of times. The chain joins TRBV18 to TRBJ1-5; D may be TRBD1 (5 bases). The CDR3 is made up of 13 amino acids. Germline-derived CDR1 and CDR2 are KGHSH and LQKENI. V dropped 2 bases and J dropped 7 bases, with 9 bases sitting between them. Here the CDR3 DNA reads TGTGCCAGCTCACCAGCAGGGAGACAGCCCCAGCATTTT. The encoded protein is CASSPAGRQPQHF.

V gene TRBV5-1 combines with J gene TRBJ1-4; D perhaps matches TRBD1 (5 bases). V shed 1 base and J shed 8 bases, with 15 bases lying between them. This CDR3 is built from 15 residues. Germline CDR1 reads SGHRS; CDR2 reads YFSETQ. The CDR3 coding sequence is TGCGCCAGCAGCTTGCAACCGGGGCAAGACGAAAAACTGTTTTTT. This sequence encodes CASSLQPGQDEKLFF. Combining the CDR3 with reference TRBV5-1 and TRBJ1-4 gives the whole variable domain KAGVTQTPRYLIKTRGQQVTLSCSPISGHRSVSWYQQTPGQGLQFLFEYFSETQRNKGNFPGRFSGRQFSNSRSEMNVSTLELGDSALYLCASSLQPGQDEKLFFGSGTQLSVL.

The table lists this clonotype with many counts. The rearrangement uses TRBV6-2 or TRBV6-3 and TRBJ2-7; 8 nucleotides agree with TRBD2. From germline, CDR1 is MNHEY and CDR2 SVGEGT. V was clipped by 6 bases and J by 7 bases; unmatched bases: 17. The CDR3 runs 16 residues. In DNA form, the CDR3 reads TGTGCCAGCAGCCTCTCCCTTCGGGGGGGAACCGGTGAGCAGTACTTC. This codes for CASSLSLRGGTGEQYF.

In this sample, this clonotype turned up a few times. The chain joins TRBV5-5 to TRBJ1-2; D call uncertain. Germline-derived CDR1 and CDR2 are SGHKS and YYEKEE (reference sequence). The V gene lost 4 bases and the J gene lost 10 bases, with 17 bases spanning the gap. There are 13 residues in the CDR3. In nucleotides, the CDR3 is TGTGCCAGCAGCACGCACCCAGAATACGACTACACCTTC. Its protein is CASSTHPEYDYTF. Combining the CDR3 with reference TRBV5-5 and TRBJ1-2 gives the whole variable domain DAGVTQSPTHLIKTRGQQVTLRCSPISGHKSVSWYQQVLGQGPQFIFQYYEKEERGRGNFPDRFSARQFPNYSSELNVNALLLGDSALYLCASSTHPEYDYTFGSGTRLTVV.

The V call is TRBV6-2 or TRBV6-3, the J call TRBJ2-7; 9 bases align to TRBD1. The CDR3 is made up of 18 amino acids. V lost 4 bases to trimming and J lost 1 base; unmatched junction nucleotides: 14. Germline-derived CDR1 and CDR2 are MNHEY and SVGEGT. CDR3 sequence reads: CASSSLQGQGFASYEQYF. Here the CDR3 DNA reads TGTGCCAGCAGTTCCCTTCAGGGACAGGGATTCGCATCCTACGAGCAGTACTTC.

The chain carries TRBV5-1 and TRBJ2-1; TRBD1 agrees at 7 bases. V trimming: 2 bases; J trimming: 6 bases; junction bases outside the gene matches: 8. CDR3 size: 15 residues. CDR1 is SGHRS and CDR2 is YFSETQ in the germline V gene. The DNA for the CDR3 is TGCGCCAGCAGCTTCCAGGGGGTGGACTTCAATGAGCAGTTCTTC. Protein product: CASSFQGVDFNEQFF.

The V and J genes are TRBV4-2 and TRBJ2-7; no clear D. V lost 1 base and J 6 bases, leaving 10 bases between the germline ends. Per germline, CDR1 LGHNA and CDR2 YNFKEQ. The CDR3 has 13 amino acids. CDR3 sequence: CASSQGLVAEQYF. The CDR3, as DNA: TGTGCCAGCAGCCAAGGGCTGGTCGCCGAGCAGTACTTC.

The rearrangement links TRBV20-1 to TRBJ2-7; no firm D call. The V end was cut by 5 bases, the J end by 0 bases, with 20 bases between. The CDR3 consists of 16 residues. Germline V lookup: CDR1 DFQATT, CDR2 SNEGSKA (reference sequence). This CDR3 reads CSALGRNYASSYEQYF. DNA for the CDR3: TGCAGTGCTCTCGGACGGAATTATGCTAGCTCCTACGAGCAGTACTTC.

J is TRBJ2-3 and V is TRBV20-1; TRBD2 aligns across 10 bases. The CDR3 totals 16 residues. After removal of 0 bases from V and 2 bases from J, the junction contained 5 bases not matched to a gene. Germline V gene lookup returns CDR1 DFQATT and CDR2 SNEGSKA (reference sequence). For the CDR3, the DNA is TGCAGTGCTAGAGAACTACTAGCGGGACTCACAGATACGCAGTATTTT. It codes for CSARELLAGLTDTQYF.